Following are 8 T cell receptor beta chains from one sample sequenced in a study of T-cell reconstitution after alpha-beta-depleted transplantation in children. During its preparation, the TCRbeta library received unique molecular identifiers. In TCRdb, the PCR reads were re-called with MiXCR into one record per CDR3 protein. The profile shows under 400,000 distinct CDR3 sequences, 23% of them singletons. Sequencing was performed on PBMCs, mostly from graft donor cells, taken 180 days after TCRalphabeta/CD19-depleted stem cell transplant. Receptors originate from a male patient between 10 and 17 years old who had a stem cell transplant for acute lymphoblastic leukemia, so the T cells may come from the graft donor.

The rearrangement joins TRBV5-1 to TRBJ1-1, with a tentative D call TRBD1 (5 bases). Germline-derived CDR1 and CDR2 are SGHRS and YFSETQ. Trimming took off 0 bases at V and 0 bases at J, with 18 bases between the two ends. The CDR3 extends over 18 amino acids. The CDR3 sequence: CASSLANGGSLMNTEAFF. In DNA form, the CDR3 reads TGCGCCAGCAGCTTGGCCAATGGGGGGTCTCTGATGAACACTGAAGCTTTCTTT. The variable domain in full, with the rest retrieved from reference TRBV5-1 and TRBJ1-1, is KAGVTQTPRYLIKTRGQQVTLSCSPISGHRSVSWYQQTPGQGLQFLFEYFSETQRNKGNFPGRFSGRQFSNSRSEMNVSTLELGDSALYLCASSLANGGSLMNTEAFFGQGTRLTVV.

V gene TRBV12-3 or TRBV12-4 combines with J gene TRBJ2-7; D is undetermined. CDR3 length: 14 residues. V dropped 6 bases and J dropped 7 bases, with 19 bases sitting between them. CDR3 amino acids: CASSPPAGSREQYF. The DNA for the CDR3 is TGTGCCAGCAGCCCTCCAGCAGGTTCTAGGGAGCAGTACTTC.

This clonotype was counted at least ten times. This sequence joins TRBV6-2 or TRBV6-3 and TRBJ2-7; the D is unclear. V was shortened by 5 bases and J by 2 bases, with 4 bases between the two germline ends. Looked up from germline, CDR1 is MNHEY and CDR2 is SVGEGT. The CDR3 runs to 11 residues. CDR3 nucleotides: TGTGCCAGCAGTCGTCCCTACGAGCAGTACTTC. Translated: CASSRPYEQYF.

About this clonotype itself: A much larger clone sits a single nucleotide away, making a read error possible. This chain joins TRBV5-1 and TRBJ2-7, with 7 positions matching TRBD2. The germline V gene encodes CDR1 SGHRS and CDR2 YFSETQ. The CDR3 has 13 amino acids. The DNA of the CDR3 is TGCGCCAACAGCTCGTCTAGCGGCTACGAGCAGTACTTC. It encodes CANSSSSGYEQYF.

This chain uses TRBV24-1 with TRBJ2-2, with TRBD1 identical over 11 bases. The CDR3 totals 16 residues. The V gene's germline CDR1 is KGHDR and CDR2 SFDVKD. J lost 2 bases, V lost 5 bases, and 3 bases had no gene match. CDR3: CATSGDRGGNTGELFF. CDR3 coding DNA: TGTGCCACCAGTGGGGACAGGGGGGGAAACACCGGGGAGCTGTTTTTT.

This clonotype was observed at least ten times. The chain employs TRBV29-1 and TRBJ1-2; D is undetermined. Trimming stripped 2 bases from V and 4 bases from J, with 14 bases between. From germline, CDR1 is SQVTM and CDR2 ANQGSEA. There are 14 residues in the CDR3. CDR3 sequence (DNA): TGCAGCGTTGAATTGAACGGGGTGGGCTATGGCTACACCTTC. Translation gives CSVELNGVGYGYTF.

The rearrangement uses TRBV20-1 and TRBJ2-3, with TRBD2 identical over 8 bases. The J segment lost 3 bases and the V segment lost 8 bases, leaving 10 bases of the junction unmatched. Germline values: CDR1 DFQATT, CDR2 SNEGSKA (reference sequence). The length of the CDR3 is 14 residues. CDR3 sequence: CSPPSGRRTDTQYF. The CDR3 DNA reads as TGCAGTCCCCCCAGCGGGAGAAGAACAGATACGCAGTATTTT.

The J gene is TRBJ2-7, the V gene TRBV5-1; a possible D gene is TRBD1 (8 bases). The CDR3 spans 14 residues. Germline loops: CDR1 SGHRS, CDR2 YFSETQ. V was clipped by 2 bases and J by 5 bases, with 14 bases between them. The CDR3 spells CASSFLQGGNEQYF. The CDR3 nucleotides read TGCGCCAGCAGCTTCTTACAGGGGGGGAACGAGCAGTACTTC.